The clone carrying this T cell receptor beta chain was detected ten times or more. Its antigen is undetermined. This sequence may be a read error, since a much larger clone differs from it by one base. The CDR3 does not end in the conserved phenylalanine or tryptophan, so this is likely a read error. Thyroid surgery had not been preceded by any treatment in any patient. Original analysis: Clinicopathological groups differed in CDR3, with these differences serving to build a distant-metastasis classifier for papillary thyroid cancer. TCRdb re-called the PCR reads through MiXCR. TCRdb's processing, not the authors', yielded these V and J calls. The data show 15,000 to 20,000 clones, just over 30% seen once. Trimming at V came to 6 bases and at J to 7 bases, leaving 7 bases not matched to a gene. The V gene's germline CDR1 is MNHNS and CDR2 SASEGT. CDR3 size: 13 residues. This specimen belongs to a study of metastatic and nonmetastatic thyroid tumors. Study information: Repertoire data that came from the blood and tumor or nodule tissue of malignant and benign thyroid patients were compared. Whole-study findings and limits: Malignant thyroid tumors reportedly exceeded benign nodules significantly in TCR beta diversity, with the difference appearing in blood and tumor.

The source material was blood. The receptor's source is a female donor with papillary thyroid cancer or a benign thyroid nodule (not recorded which). Some clones in this sample may be carry-over from other donors' samples. This chain uses TRBV6-1 with TRBJ1-2; the match to TRBD1 covers 8 bases. The chain's CDR3 is CASSTSRGPGYTL. The CDR3 DNA reads as TGTGCCAGCAGCACTTCCAGGGGGCCTGGCTACACCCTC.